One and the same sample provided the 2 T cell receptor beta chains below, sequenced in a study of T-cell reconstitution after alpha-beta-depleted transplantation in children. The TCRbeta library was prepared with unique molecular identifiers. Using its own MiXCR run on the PCR reads, TCRdb lists one record per CDR3 protein. The data contain 700,000 to 950,000 distinct CDR3 sequences, roughly 15% of them singletons. The sequences come from PBMCs, mostly from graft donor cells, collected 360 days after TCRalphabeta/CD19-depleted stem cell transplant. The receptors were sampled from a male patient younger than 18 who had a stem cell transplant for acute lymphoblastic leukemia, so the T cells may come from the graft donor.

The chain is built from TRBV20-1 and TRBJ2-7; no reliable D call. Germline values: CDR1 DFQATT, CDR2 SNEGSKA (reference sequence). The CDR3 sequence is 14 residues long. Trimming removed 3 bases at V and 1 base at J, with 13 bases between. The CDR3: CSASKSGLSYEQYF. The CDR3 DNA follows: TGCAGTGCTAGCAAATCAGGCCTTTCCTACGAGCAGTACTTC.

CDR3 sequence (DNA): TGTGCCATCAGTGAGTCACTAGCGAGTTATCCTACGGAGCAGTACTTC. Translating gives CAISESLASYPTEQYF. The V gene is TRBV10-3, the J gene TRBJ2-7, with TRBD2 identical over 7 bases. The CDR3 loop spans 16 amino acids. The ends lost 0 bases at V and 7 bases at J; junction bases unmatched: 12. Looked up from germline, CDR1 is ENHRY and CDR2 is SYGVKD.